This T cell receptor beta chain was sequenced for a study of T cell responses to AZD1222 COVID-19 vaccine. Study-level findings and limits: Donor demographics were predominantly white British with a female majority; clonal diversity may be underestimated. Only 5 or 6 AZD1222 recipients were seropositive at baseline. The span of vaccine-associated CD4 TCRs extended across spike, with dominance at 160-218 and 743-854.

This clone has more than one count but fewer than ten. No antigen is known for it. Repertoires were generated with immunoSEQ multiplex PCR, while TCRdb's copy carries only in-frame clones and drops some. Of 100,000 to 150,000 clones detected, around 91% appear once; the ten largest clones hold 1.5% to 2%. The CDR3 length is 11 residues. The V and J ends lost 6 bases and 6 bases respectively, with 8 bases between them. Specimen: peripheral blood, collected on day 0 of AZD1222 vaccination. This chain joins TRBV12-3 or TRBV12-4 and TRBJ1-1; D ambiguous. The sequence was collected from an adult in good health. CDR3 in amino acids: CASSPRSEAFF. The CDR3 coding sequence is TGTGCCAGCAGCCCTAGGTCTGAAGCTTTCTTT.